These T cell receptor beta chains were read from a single sample in a study of blood T cell repertoires in COVID-19. Using immunoSEQ multiplex PCR, the repertoire was profiled, and TCRdb retains in-frame clones only, with some absent. The repertoire holds 270,000 or so clones, with 75% to 90% as singletons. Input material: peripheral blood. Every receptor here comes from a woman in her 30s with active or convalescent COVID-19. CDR3s include the opening cysteine and the closing phenylalanine or tryptophan. A D gene is named only where the DNA matches it firmly. Clone size is shown for a subset of rows, as once, few, many or a class of expanded clone.

CDR3	DNA	D	size	V	J	length
CAFTGLGANVLTF	TGTGCCTTTACAGGGCTCGGGGCCAACGTCCTGACTTTC	.	.	TRBV30	TRBJ2-6	13
CASSLVQADYEQYF	TGCGCCAGCAGCTTGGTTCAGGCCGACTACGAGCAGTACTTC	.	.	TRBV5-1	TRBJ2-7	14
CASISWGLRETQYF	TGTGCCAGCATCTCCTGGGGACTGAGAGAGACCCAGTACTTC	.	.	TRBV5-6	TRBJ2-5	14
CASSQGPGGGRGEKLFF	TGCGCCAGCAGCCAAGGGCCAGGGGGAGGACGAGGTGAAAAACTGTTTTTT	TRBD1	.	TRBV4-3	TRBJ1-4	17
CASTRPAGPSTDTQYF	TGTGCCAGCACCCGACCTGCGGGGCCTTCCACAGATACGCAGTATTTT	.	.	TRBV5-6	TRBJ2-3	16
CASSLAHAGEQFF	TGTGCCAGCAGCTTAGCGCATGCGGGTGAGCAGTTCTTC	.	once	TRBV7-2	TRBJ2-1	13
CASSQDDRYEQYF	TGCGCCAGCAGCCAAGATGACAGGTACGAGCAGTACTTC	.	few	TRBV4-1	TRBJ2-7	13
CASSPDRLNTEAFF	TGCGCCAGCAGCCCGGACAGATTGAACACTGAAGCTTTCTTT	.	.	TRBV5-1	TRBJ1-1	14
CASADRTSGDGTQYF	TGCGCCAGCGCCGACCGGACTAGCGGGGACGGGACCCAGTACTTC	TRBD2	.	TRBV5-1	TRBJ2-5	15
CAWSLGTVLNEKLFF	TGTGCCTGGAGCCTTGGGACAGTTCTTAATGAAAAACTGTTTTTT	TRBD1	.	TRBV30	TRBJ1-4	15
CASSPAQGDYGYTF	TGTGCCAGCTCACCAGCGCAGGGGGACTATGGCTACACCTTC	TRBD1	.	TRBV18	TRBJ1-2	14
CASSEVLSGLDYEQYF	TGTGCCAGCAGTGAAGTCCTCTCGGGACTAGACTACGAGCAGTACTTC	TRBD2	.	TRBV2	TRBJ2-7	16
CASSPYGTGELFF	TGTGCCAGCAGCCCCTATGGCACCGGGGAGCTGTTTTTT	.	.	TRBV7-3	TRBJ2-2	13
CASLGGNNNSPLHF	TGTGCCTCCCTCGGGGGGAATAATAATTCACCCCTCCACTTT	.	.	TRBV28	TRBJ1-6	14
CASSLLSGYEQYF	TGTGCCAGCAGCTTACTTTCGGGTTACGAGCAGTACTTC	.	.	TRBV7-9	TRBJ2-7	13
CASSQDLGRQETQYF	TGTGCCAGCAGCCAAGATCTAGGCCGGCAAGAGACCCAGTACTTC	.	once	TRBV14	TRBJ2-5	15
CAWTRVSAGHSTDTQYF	TGTGCCTGGACCCGGGTTTCTGCAGGGCATAGCACAGATACGCAGTATTTT	.	.	TRBV30	TRBJ2-3	17
CASSPLGEDEKLFF	TGTGCCAGCTCACCGCTGGGTGAGGATGAAAAACTGTTTTTT	.	.	TRBV18	TRBJ1-4	14
CASSPSRARDRGYEQYF	TGTGCCAGCAGCCCCAGCCGGGCCCGGGACAGGGGCTACGAGCAGTACTTC	TRBD1	.	TRBV7-2	TRBJ2-7	17
CASSPRQGNNQPQHF	TGTGCCAGCAGTCCTCGACAGGGTAATAATCAGCCCCAGCATTTT	TRBD1	once	TRBV27	TRBJ1-5	15
CAITQGSNEQFF	TGTGCCATCACCCAGGGAAGCAATGAGCAGTTCTTC	.	.	TRBV10-3	TRBJ2-1	12
CASSIVPSETQYF	TGTGCCAGTAGTATAGTTCCCTCTGAGACCCAGTACTTC	.	.	TRBV19	TRBJ2-5	13
CASSTHRGSCNQPQHF	TGTGCCAGCAGCACTCACAGGGGGTCGTGCAATCAGCCCCAGCATTTT	.	.	TRBV21-1	TRBJ1-5	16
CASNLFGLGASNTEAFF	TGTGCCAGCAACTTGTTTGGTCTGGGGGCATCGAACACTGAAGCTTTCTTT	.	.	TRBV5-5	TRBJ1-1	17
CASSLGARGYTF	TGTGCCAGCAGCTTAGGGGCCAGGGGCTACACCTTC	.	once	TRBV7-9	TRBJ1-2	12
CSVEGAQGADTEAFF	TGCAGCGTTGAAGGGGCCCAGGGGGCGGACACTGAAGCTTTCTTT	TRBD1	.	TRBV29-1	TRBJ1-1	15
CASKGGNIQYF	TGTGCCAGCAAAGGGGGTAACATTCAGTACTTC	.	.	TRBV6-5	TRBJ2-4	11
CASSLWARGANVLTF	TGTGCCAGCAGCTTGTGGGCCCGCGGGGCCAACGTCCTGACTTTC	.	.	TRBV11-2	TRBJ2-6	15
CASSYIGTSGGAPTDTQYF	TGTGCCAGCAGCTACATCGGGACTAGCGGGGGGGCTCCCACAGATACGCAGTATTTT	TRBD2	.	TRBV7-2	TRBJ2-3	19
CASRGGQNTEAFF	TGTGCCAGTAGAGGCGGTCAGAACACTGAAGCTTTCTTT	.	.	TRBV19	TRBJ1-1	13
CASSFGSTGVLVPGYTF	TGTGCCAGCAGCTTTGGGTCGACAGGGGTTCTTGTTCCTGGCTACACCTTC	TRBD1	.	TRBV7-9	TRBJ1-2	17
CASSGAGALGNTIYF	TGTGCCAGCAGTGGGGCAGGGGCACTTGGAAACACCATATATTTT	.	.	TRBV2	TRBJ1-3	15
CASSLGTGELPQHF	TGTGCCAGCAGCCTCGGGACTGGAGAATTACCCCAGCATTTT	.	.	TRBV9	TRBJ1-5	14
CASSYSGTGNTEAFF	TGTGCCAGCAGTTATTCCGGGACAGGGAACACTGAAGCTTTCTTT	TRBD1	.	TRBV6-6	TRBJ1-1	15
CASSPGLGYGYTF	TGTGCCAGCAGCCCCGGACTAGGCTATGGCTACACCTTC	.	.	TRBV11-1	TRBJ1-2	13
CASSRGTGGNTIYF	TGTGCCAGCAGCCGGGGCACAGGGGGAAACACCATATATTTT	.	.	TRBV7-9	TRBJ1-3	14
CASSLSFGGTYEQYF	TGTGCCAGCAGTTTATCATTCGGGGGAACCTACGAGCAGTACTTC	.	.	TRBV27	TRBJ2-7	15
CASSQADRGDQPQHF	TGTGCCAGCAGCCAAGCAGACAGGGGGGATCAGCCCCAGCATTTT	TRBD1	.	TRBV4-2	TRBJ1-5	15
CATSRTGGPYEQYF	TGTGCCACCAGCAGGACAGGGGGCCCCTACGAGCAGTACTTC	TRBD1	.	TRBV15	TRBJ2-7	14
CASSLGTGSYGYTF	TGCGCCAGCAGCTTGGGGACAGGGTCGTATGGCTACACCTTC	TRBD1	.	TRBV5-1	TRBJ1-2	14
CASSSGTSGGVGETQYF	TGTGCCAGCAGCTCCGGGACTAGCGGGGGGGTAGGAGAGACCCAGTACTTC	TRBD2	.	TRBV7-2	TRBJ2-5	17
CASSLDRGYGYTF	TGTGCCAGCAGTCTCGACAGGGGCTATGGCTACACCTTC	TRBD1	.	TRBV12-3/TRBV12-4	TRBJ1-2	13
CASSLDSRTDTQYF	TGTGCCAGCAGCTTAGATAGTCGCACAGATACGCAGTATTTT	.	.	TRBV11-3	TRBJ2-3	14
CSVGTGTGFYEQYF	TGCAGCGTTGGTACCGGGACAGGCTTCTACGAGCAGTACTTC	TRBD1	.	TRBV29-1	TRBJ2-7	14
CASSVLAVSYEQYF	TGTGCCAGCAGTGTCCTAGCGGTCTCCTACGAGCAGTACTTC	TRBD2	.	TRBV2	TRBJ2-7	14
CASSFRLGNTIYF	TGTGCCAGCAGCTTCAGGCTCGGAAACACCATATATTTT	.	.	TRBV7-9	TRBJ1-3	13
CASSIRGSSYEQYF	TGTGCCAGTAGTATCAGGGGATCCTCCTACGAGCAGTACTTC	.	.	TRBV19	TRBJ2-7	14
CASSLATGSGEKLFF	TGCGCCAGCAGCTTAGCAACAGGGTCGGGTGAAAAACTGTTTTTT	.	.	TRBV4-3	TRBJ1-4	15
CASSATSGNEQFF	TGTGCCAGCAGTGCGACTAGCGGCAATGAGCAGTTCTTC	TRBD2	.	TRBV6-2/TRBV6-3	TRBJ2-1	13
CASSRAGTGNYNEQFF	TGCGCCAGCAGCCGTGCCGGGACAGGGAATTACAATGAGCAGTTCTTC	TRBD1	.	TRBV4-3	TRBJ2-1	16
CASSFHGTGYEAFF	TGTGCCAGCAGTTTCCACGGAACAGGGTATGAAGCTTTCTTT	.	.	TRBV27	TRBJ1-1	14
CASRLERGSETQYF	TGTGCCAGCAGATTAGAGCGGGGGTCAGAGACCCAGTACTTC	TRBD2	.	TRBV2	TRBJ2-5	14
CASSKPPGQGGTQYF	TGTGCCAGCAGCAAACCGCCGGGACAGGGCGGGACCCAGTACTTC	TRBD1	few	TRBV27	TRBJ2-5	15
CASSSGSGTAHTIYF	TGCGCCAGCAGCTCAGGATCCGGGACAGCACACACCATATATTTT	TRBD1	.	TRBV5-1	TRBJ1-3	15
CASSRSTGGSYEQYF	TGTGCCAGCAGCCGATCGACAGGGGGGTCCTACGAGCAGTACTTC	TRBD1	.	TRBV5-5	TRBJ2-7	15
CASSGNAGQLSSGNTIYF	TGTGCCAGCAGCGGGAACGCCGGACAGCTTAGCTCTGGAAACACCATATATTTT	.	.	TRBV6-2/TRBV6-3	TRBJ1-3	18
CASSPVGRDYEQYF	TGTGCCAGCTCACCAGTCGGTAGAGACTACGAGCAGTACTTC	.	.	TRBV18	TRBJ2-7	14
CASSQRGFGNQPQHF	TGTGCCAGCAGCCAGCGGGGTTTTGGCAATCAGCCCCAGCATTTT	.	.	TRBV5-8	TRBJ1-5	15
CASSVGGTENSALHF	TGTGCCAGCAGCGTAGGAGGGACAGAAAATTCGGCCCTCCACTTT	TRBD1	.	TRBV9	TRBJ1-6	15